The text below deals with one TCR beta chain. This sample is part of a study of technical replicates of blood from a few donors. Trimming stripped 6 bases from V and 5 bases from J, with 16 bases between. The CDR3 totals 14 residues. CDR1 and CDR2 (germline): SNHLY, FYNNEI. Only in-frame clones appear in the TCRdb table, and some are missing; sequencing was by immunoSEQ multiplex PCR. The repertoire holds about 98,000 clones, with 90% to 96% as singletons. This receptor was taken from a human donor in good health. The J gene is TRBJ2-5, the V gene TRBV2, with D possibly TRBD2 on 5 matching bases. The sample comprised T cells isolated from PBMCs. Written as DNA, the CDR3 is TGTGCCAGCAGAGACACTAGGGATGGGGAGACCCAGTACTTC. Its protein is CASRDTRDGETQYF. Full variable domain (rest looked up from reference TRBV2 and TRBJ2-5): EPEVTQTPSHQVTQMGQEVILRCVPISNHLYFYWYRQILGQKVEFLVSFYNNEISEKSEIFDDQFSVERPDGSNFTLKIRSTKLEDSAMYFCASRDTRDGETQYFGPGTRLLVL.